This TCR beta chain is from a study of blood T cell repertoires in COVID-19. Germline CDR1 reads LGHNA; CDR2 reads YSLEER. Trimming took off 0 bases at V and 1 base at J, with 10 bases between the two ends. The CDR3 spans 16 residues. This clone was recorded a few times. Repertoires were generated with immunoSEQ multiplex PCR, while TCRdb's copy carries only in-frame clones and drops some. The table records around 99,000 clones, 60% to 85% of them present only once. The receptor comes from a man aged 65-85 years with acute or convalescent COVID-19. The sequencing input was peripheral blood. The rearrangement joins TRBV4-3 to TRBJ1-5, with a tentative D call TRBD1 (5 bases). The CDR3 spells CASSQDVGGSNQPQHF. The CDR3, as DNA: TGCGCCAGCAGCCAAGATGTGGGGGGAAGCAATCAGCCCCAGCATTTT.